This T cell receptor (beta chain) was identified in a study of T cell changes during pregnancy in multiple sclerosis. Trimming removed 3 bases from V and 4 bases from J, with 15 bases in between. This CDR3 region has 15 residues. Germline lookup yields CDR1 LGHNA and CDR2 YSLEER. Data came from immunoSEQ multiplex PCR; TCRdb stores just in-frame clones and leaves some out. The data hold tens of thousands of clones, with approximately 92% observed a single time. The TCR sequence derives from a female donor in good health, enrolled as a control in a pregnancy study. The rearrangement uses TRBV4-3 and TRBJ1-1, with D possibly matching TRBD1 (6 bases). The source material was CD4+ T cells from peripheral blood mononuclear cells, sampled in the third trimester of pregnancy. CDR3 DNA sequence: TGCGCCAGCAGCCACGACATCCAGGGGTCCACTGAAGCTTTCTTT. Its translation is CASSHDIQGSTEAFF.